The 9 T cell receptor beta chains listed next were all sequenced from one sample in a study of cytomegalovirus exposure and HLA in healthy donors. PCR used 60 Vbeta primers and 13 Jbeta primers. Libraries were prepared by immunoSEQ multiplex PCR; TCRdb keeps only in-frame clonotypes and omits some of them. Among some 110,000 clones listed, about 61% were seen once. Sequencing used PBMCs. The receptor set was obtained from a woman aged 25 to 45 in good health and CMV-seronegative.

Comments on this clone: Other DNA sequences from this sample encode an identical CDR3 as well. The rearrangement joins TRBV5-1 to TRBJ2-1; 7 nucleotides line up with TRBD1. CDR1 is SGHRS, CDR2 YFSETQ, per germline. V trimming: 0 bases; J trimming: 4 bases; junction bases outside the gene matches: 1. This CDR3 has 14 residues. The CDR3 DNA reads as TGCGCCAGCAGCTTGGGGACAGGTTACAATGAGCAGTTCTTC. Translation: CASSLGTGYNEQFF.

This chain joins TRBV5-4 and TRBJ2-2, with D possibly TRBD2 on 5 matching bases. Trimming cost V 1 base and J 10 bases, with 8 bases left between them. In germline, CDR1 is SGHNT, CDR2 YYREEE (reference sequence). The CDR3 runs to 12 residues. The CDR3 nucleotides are TGTGCCAGCAGCTTGAACGGGGAGGAGCTGTTTTTT. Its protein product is CASSLNGEELFF.

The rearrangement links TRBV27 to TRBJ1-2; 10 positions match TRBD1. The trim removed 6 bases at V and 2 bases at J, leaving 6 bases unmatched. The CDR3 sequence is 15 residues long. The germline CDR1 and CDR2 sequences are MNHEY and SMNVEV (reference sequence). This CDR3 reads CASSRQGAGNYGYTF. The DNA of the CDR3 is TGTGCCAGCAGCCGACAGGGGGCGGGAAACTATGGCTACACCTTC.

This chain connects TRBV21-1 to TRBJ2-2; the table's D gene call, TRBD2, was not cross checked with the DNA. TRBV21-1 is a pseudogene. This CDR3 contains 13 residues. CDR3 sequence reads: CASSRGSTGELFF. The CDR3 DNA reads TGTGCCAGCAGCAGAGGGAGCACCGGGGAGCTGTTTTTT.

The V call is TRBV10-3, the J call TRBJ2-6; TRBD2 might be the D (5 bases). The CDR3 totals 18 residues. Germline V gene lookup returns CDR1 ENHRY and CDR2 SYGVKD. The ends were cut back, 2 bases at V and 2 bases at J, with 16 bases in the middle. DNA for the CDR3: TGTGCCATCAGTGAGCCCTCAACTAGGTTCACTGGGGCCAACGTCCTGACTTTC. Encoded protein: CAISEPSTRFTGANVLTF.

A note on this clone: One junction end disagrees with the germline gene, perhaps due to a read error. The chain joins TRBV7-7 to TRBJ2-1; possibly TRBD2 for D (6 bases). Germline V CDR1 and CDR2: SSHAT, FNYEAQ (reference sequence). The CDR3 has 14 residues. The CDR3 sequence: CASSGGAWGNEQFF. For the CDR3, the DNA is TGTGCTAGCAGCGGCGGGGCGTGGGGCAATGAGCAGTTCTTC.

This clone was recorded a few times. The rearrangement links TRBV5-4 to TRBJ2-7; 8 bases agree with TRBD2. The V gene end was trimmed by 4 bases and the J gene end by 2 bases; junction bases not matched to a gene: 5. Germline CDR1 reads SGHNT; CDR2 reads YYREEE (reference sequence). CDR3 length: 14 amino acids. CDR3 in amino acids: CASSLLADPYEQYF. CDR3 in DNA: TGTGCCAGCAGCCTACTAGCGGACCCCTACGAGCAGTACTTC.

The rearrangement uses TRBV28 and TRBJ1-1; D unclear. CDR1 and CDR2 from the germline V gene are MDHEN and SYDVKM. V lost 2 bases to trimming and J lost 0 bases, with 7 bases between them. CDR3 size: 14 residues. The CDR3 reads CASSLGTMNTEAFF. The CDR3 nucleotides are TGTGCCAGCAGTTTAGGTACAATGAACACTGAAGCTTTCTTT.

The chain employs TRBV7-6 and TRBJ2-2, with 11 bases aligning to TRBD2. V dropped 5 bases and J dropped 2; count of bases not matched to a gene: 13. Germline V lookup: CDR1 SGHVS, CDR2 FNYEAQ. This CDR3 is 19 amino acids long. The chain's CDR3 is CASSEEGTSGKKNTGELFF. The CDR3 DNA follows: TGTGCCAGCAGCGAGGAGGGGACTAGCGGAAAAAAAAACACCGGGGAGCTGTTTTTT.